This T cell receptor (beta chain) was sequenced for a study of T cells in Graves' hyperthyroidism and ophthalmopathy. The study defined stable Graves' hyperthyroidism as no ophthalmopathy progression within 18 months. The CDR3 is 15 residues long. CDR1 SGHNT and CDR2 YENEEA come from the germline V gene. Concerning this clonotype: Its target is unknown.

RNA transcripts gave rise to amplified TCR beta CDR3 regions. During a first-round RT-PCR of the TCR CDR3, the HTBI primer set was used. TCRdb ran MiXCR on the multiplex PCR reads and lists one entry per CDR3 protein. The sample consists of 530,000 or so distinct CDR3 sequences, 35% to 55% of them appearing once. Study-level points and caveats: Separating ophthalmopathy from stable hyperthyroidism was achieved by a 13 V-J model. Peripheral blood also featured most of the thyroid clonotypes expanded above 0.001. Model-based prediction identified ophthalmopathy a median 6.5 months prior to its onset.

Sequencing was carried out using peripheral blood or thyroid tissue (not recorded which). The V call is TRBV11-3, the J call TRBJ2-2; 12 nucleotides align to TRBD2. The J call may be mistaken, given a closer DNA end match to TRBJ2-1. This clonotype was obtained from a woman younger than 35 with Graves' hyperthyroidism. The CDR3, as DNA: TGTGCCAGCAGCCCTAGCGGGAGGGATGTGGTGGAGCAGTTCTTC. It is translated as CASSPSGRDVVEQFF.